This T cell receptor (beta chain) was sequenced during a study of T cell changes during pregnancy in multiple sclerosis. Trimming removed 5 bases at V and 4 bases at J, with 10 bases between. Germline V gene lookup returns CDR1 MDHEN and CDR2 SYDVKM. The CDR3 sequence is 13 residues long. This table comes from immunoSEQ multiplex PCR, and its TCRdb copy is limited to in-frame clones, with some not included. The data hold roughly 35,000 clones, with roughly nine tenths observed a single time. The sequence was collected from a female donor with multiple sclerosis, enrolled in a pregnancy study. The material sequenced was CD4+ T cells from peripheral blood mononuclear cells, taken after pregnancy. The chain recombines TRBV28 with TRBJ2-3, with D possibly TRBD1 on 5 matching bases. CDR3 region: CASSGQGPDTQYF. The CDR3 region has the DNA TGTGCCAGCAGTGGTCAGGGTCCAGATACGCAGTATTTT. The full variable domain, with the rest looked up from reference TRBV28 and TRBJ2-3, is DVKVTQSSRYLVKRTGEKVFLECVQDMDHENMFWYRQDPGLGLRLIYFSYDVKMKEKGDIPEGYSVSREKKERFSLILESASTNQTSMYLCASSGQGPDTQYFGPGTRLTVL.